This TCR beta chain was profiled in a study of response to subunit inactivated influenza vaccine. The study, taken as a whole, reports: The authors suggested that few new T cells are recruited per seasonal influenza vaccination.

From germline, CDR1 is MGHRA and CDR2 YSYEKL. The CDR3 consists of 15 residues. The germline V and J ends were trimmed by 1 base and 5 bases, with 14 bases remaining between them. This clonotype was seen only a few times. Its antigen is not identified. MiXCR, applied by TCRdb to the RT-PCR reads, yields one record per CDR3 protein. Seen here are 700,000 to 800,000 distinct CDR3 sequences, approximately 17% observed once, and the top ten hold roughly a tenth. The input for sequencing was PBMCs from blood, taken approximately 5 days after vaccination. This sequence originates from a man in his forties or fifties who received an inactivated influenza vaccine. The chain combines TRBV4-1 with TRBJ2-5; D is possibly TRBD2 (6 bases). CDR3 nucleotides: TGCGCCAGCAGCCAAGTTGGGGCGGGAAGCGAGACCCAGTACTTC. Translation gives CASSQVGAGSETQYF.